This T cell receptor (beta chain) was sequenced during a study of post-analysis software for immune sequencing data (dated by TCRdb to the mid-2010s). Concerning the study at large: Recorded disease courses included relapsing-remitting, secondary progressive and progressive-relapsing multiple sclerosis, with some patients lacking subtype annotation. A subset of samples was prepared in parallel using single-end sample barcoding, then pooled and co-amplified after Illumina adapter ligation. Patient repertoires were compared against 11 previously published healthy control repertoires from donors aged about 6 to 27 years.

Note on this clonotype: Its antigen remains unidentified. Base qualities were left out, and no much larger clone turns up one base away.

The protocol used for the library was PCR. TCRdb lists the instrument as Illumina HiSeq 2500. Unique molecular identifiers were incorporated into TCR beta cDNA libraries to reduce PCR and sequencing biases. Every 1 to 10 million input T cells yielded some 500,000 cDNA molecules, meaning each molecule approximated one T cell. Patient libraries were prepared and sequenced with the same protocol used for the earlier healthy control dataset. Samples belonging to the same batch were prepared together, multiplexed and sequenced on a shared HiSeq lane. Under the source paper's analysis protocol: MIGEC was used to process the raw barcoded reads, and molecular identifier groups with only a single read were discarded before consensus assembly and CDR3 extraction. Clonotype tables were post-analysed with VDJtools, normalizing diversity by down-sampling all datasets to the smallest sample size. In repertoire overlap clustering, CDR3 amino acid sequences, but not nucleotide sequences, were matched to correct batch-related cross-sample contamination. TCRdb handled the public reads itself, with Q25 trimming in fastp and clone calling in MiXCR, and kept productive beta chains. Each entry is one CDR3 protein sequence, shown with its most common DNA and genes. For this entry, the V and J calls and clone size follow TCRdb and not the study's own pipeline. In this sample the table shows some 800,000 distinct CDR3 sequences, 40% to 55% of which occur a single time. Of the sample, 4.9% is held by the ten largest clones.

To demonstrate the VDJtools post-analysis software, TCR beta repertoires were profiled from the peripheral blood of more than 10 young patients with multiple sclerosis. The patients with multiple sclerosis were children and adolescents between about 6 and 15 years of age. Findings and caveats that apply to the study as a whole: Direct clustering with F measure showed strong co-clustering of samples prepared in the same batch, prompting a batch-effect correction. Compared with controls, multiple sclerosis patients had significantly lower normalized Chao1 diversity, a finding suggesting substantial peripheral T-cell clonal expansion. The control group was slightly older than the multiple sclerosis patient group.

The receptor comes from a girl aged 10-17 years with multiple sclerosis. Source material: blood.

The nucleotide sequence reads as follows: TGTGCCCTGGGACTAGGAAGGAATGAGCAGTTCTTC. The translation is CALGLGRNEQFF. The chain links TRBV10-3 with TRBJ2-1; the central 8 bases match TRBD2. The CDR3 spans 12 residues, from the cysteine through the phenylalanine. Solely the CDR3 DNA is kept, with 36 bases framed from the first base. Reading the germline V gene gives CDR1 ENHRY and CDR2 SYGVKD. V ends up 11 bases short and J 7 bases short, with an unmatched junction base count of 7.